The 13 T cell receptor beta chains below come from one sample, sequenced in a study of cytomegalovirus exposure and HLA in healthy donors. PCR was performed using 60 Vbeta and 13 Jbeta primers. Sequencing was performed with immunoSEQ multiplex PCR; in TCRdb, only in-frame clones are kept and a portion is missing. Here the sample spans about 140,000 clones, around 80% being singletons. The specimen was PBMCs. These receptors all come from a man in his forties in good health and CMV-seronegative.

J is TRBJ2-1 and V is TRBV4-1; 12 nucleotides line up with TRBD1. The V gene's germline CDR1 is MGHRA and CDR2 YSYEKL. The CDR3 loop spans 15 amino acids. Trimming took 3 bases from V and 5 from J; bases not matched to a gene: 2. DNA for the CDR3: TGCGCCAGCAGCCAGGGACAGGGGGCGGACAATGAGCAGTTCTTC. It yields the protein CASSQGQGADNEQFF.

This chain links TRBV6-1 with TRBJ2-5; D is possibly TRBD2 (5 bases). The J call may not be correct, given that the DNA end is closer to TRBJ2-7. This CDR3 contains 14 residues. From germline, CDR1 is MNHNS and CDR2 SASEGT. Here the CDR3 DNA reads TGTGCCAGCATCACCGTGGACTTAACCTACGAGCAGTACTTC. As protein: CASITVDLTYEQYF.

The chain is built from TRBV28 and TRBJ2-2; maybe TRBD2 (6 bases). Trimming removed 2 bases at V and 5 bases at J, with 18 bases between. Looked up from germline, CDR1 is MDHEN and CDR2 is SYDVKM. CDR3 length: 17 amino acids. The CDR3 is CASSLRRGRVRTGELFF. The CDR3 DNA sequence: TGTGCCAGCAGTTTAAGGAGGGGCAGGGTAAGGACCGGGGAGCTGTTTTTT.

CDR3 amino acids: CASSSRDSSYEQYF. In nucleotides, the CDR3 is TGTGCCAGCAGCTCCCGGGACAGCTCCTACGAGCAGTACTTC. The J gene is TRBJ2-7, the V gene TRBV11-3; TRBD1 agrees at 7 bases. The CDR3 consists of 14 residues. With V trimmed by 4 bases and J by 0 bases, 3 bases remained unmatched. Germline V CDR1 and CDR2: SGHNT, YENEEA.

The V gene is TRBV7-2, the J gene TRBJ1-2, with D perhaps matching TRBD1 (6 bases). V was cut by 1 base and J by 1 base, with 7 bases left in between. CDR1 and CDR2 from the germline V gene are SGHTA and FQGNSA. The CDR3 is 14 amino acids. CDR3 amino acids: CASSLGTDNYGYTF. CDR3 nucleotides: TGTGCCAGCAGCTTAGGGACAGATAACTATGGCTACACCTTC. Full variable domain (missing parts from reference TRBV7-2 and TRBJ1-2): GAGVSQSPSNKVTEKGKDVELRCDPISGHTALYWYRQSLGQGLEFLIYFQGNSAPDKSGLPSDRFSAERTGGSVSTLTIQRTQQEDSAVYLCASSLGTDNYGYTFGSGTRLTVV.

The rearrangement links TRBV11-1 to TRBJ1-3, with D perhaps TRBD1 (6 bases). The V gene's germline CDR1 is SGHAT and CDR2 FQDESV (reference sequence). The CDR3 consists of 13 residues. V was cut by 5 bases and J by 1 base, with 6 bases left in between. CDR3 sequence: CASSTGSGNTIYF. In DNA, the CDR3 is TGTGCCAGCAGCACAGGGTCTGGAAACACCATATATTTT.

V and J are TRBV6-1 and TRBJ2-5; TRBD2 might be the D (6 bases). V was cut by 5 bases and J by 8 bases, with 9 bases left in between. The CDR3 contains 11 residues. Looked up from germline, CDR1 is MNHNS and CDR2 is SASEGT. The CDR3 nucleotides read TGTGCCAGCAGTTACGGGGGTACCCAGTACTTC. Translation: CASSYGGTQYF.

This clone was seen more than once but under ten times. This chain uses TRBV19 with TRBJ2-5; possibly TRBD2 for D (5 bases). Trimming removed 8 bases at V and 5 bases at J, with 15 bases between. CDR1 is LNHDA, CDR2 SQIVND, per germline (reference sequence). The CDR3 is 13 amino acids. The CDR3 DNA reads TGTGCCAGTGAGGTAGCGCGAGGGGAGACCCAGTACTTC. This sequence encodes CASEVARGETQYF.

The CDR3 sequence: CASSLGTGGYGYTF. The CDR3 DNA reads as TGTGCCAGCAGCTTGGGGACAGGGGGCTATGGCTACACCTTC. The chain carries TRBV5-4 and TRBJ1-2; 10 bases match TRBD1. The CDR3 runs 14 residues. Germline CDR1 and CDR2: SGHNT and YYREEE (reference sequence). V lost 0 bases, J lost 4 bases, and 0 bases stayed unmatched.

The chain joins TRBV6-1 to TRBJ1-6; 11 nucleotides align to TRBD1. CDR1 and CDR2 from the germline V gene are MNHNS and SASEGT. V trimming: 6 bases; J trimming: 8 bases; junction bases outside the gene matches: 3. The CDR3 is made up of 14 amino acids. CDR3 in amino acids: CASRGTGGHSPLHF. CDR3 nucleotides: TGTGCCAGCAGGGGGACAGGGGGACATTCACCCCTCCACTTT.

V is TRBV5-4 and J is TRBJ2-5; D gene uncertain. Judging by the DNA end, TRBJ2-7 fits better; the J call may be wrong. The CDR3 spans 14 residues. From germline, CDR1 is SGHNT and CDR2 YYREEE (reference sequence). The CDR3 reads CASVSKNGSYEQYF. CDR3 DNA: TGTGCCAGCGTATCAAAGAACGGTTCCTACGAGCAGTACTTC.

The chain is built from TRBV27 and TRBJ2-2, with 11 nucleotides matching TRBD2. Losses at the gene ends were 6 bases for V and 4 bases for J; bases not matched to a gene: 4. Germline assignment: CDR1 MNHEY and CDR2 SMNVEV (reference sequence). The CDR3 runs to 15 residues. DNA for the CDR3: TGTGCCAGCAGACTGGGACTAGCGGCCACCGGGGAGCTGTTTTTT. Amino acids: CASRLGLAATGELFF.

The rearrangement uses TRBV11-2 and TRBJ2-7; D gene uncertain. The ends were cut back, 1 base at V and 4 bases at J, with 8 bases in the middle. Germline CDR1 SGHAT, CDR2 FQNNGV. The length of the CDR3 is 13 residues. The CDR3 DNA is TGTGCCAGCAGCTTAGGCTGGGCTTACGAGCAGTACTTC. It codes for CASSLGWAYEQYF.